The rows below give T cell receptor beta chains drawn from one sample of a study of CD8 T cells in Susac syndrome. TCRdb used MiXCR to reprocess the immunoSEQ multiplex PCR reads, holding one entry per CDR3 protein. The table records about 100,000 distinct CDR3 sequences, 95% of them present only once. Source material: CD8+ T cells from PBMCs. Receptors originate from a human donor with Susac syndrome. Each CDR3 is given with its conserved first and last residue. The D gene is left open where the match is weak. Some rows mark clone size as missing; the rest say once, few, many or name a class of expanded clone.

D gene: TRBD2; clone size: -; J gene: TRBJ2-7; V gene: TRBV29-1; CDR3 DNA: TGCAGCGTCGGGACTAGCGGGGACCGCTACGAGCAGTACTTC; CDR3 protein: CSVGTSGDRYEQYF
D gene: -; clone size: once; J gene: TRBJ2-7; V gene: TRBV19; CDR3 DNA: TGTGCCAGTAGTATAAAGTACGGGATGAGCTCCTACGAGCAGTACTTC; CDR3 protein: CASSIKYGMSSYEQYF
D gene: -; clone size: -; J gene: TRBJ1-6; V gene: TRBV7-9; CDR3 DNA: TGTGCCAGCAGCCAATCCGGTGTGTTCAATTCACCCCTCCACTTT; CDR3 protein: CASSQSGVFNSPLHF
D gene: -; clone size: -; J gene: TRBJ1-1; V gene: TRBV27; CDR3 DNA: TGTGCCAGCAAGCGTGGGGGGTACACTGAAGCTTTCTTT; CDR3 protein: CASKRGGYTEAFF
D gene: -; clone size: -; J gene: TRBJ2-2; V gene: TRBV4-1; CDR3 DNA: TGCGCCAGCAGCCATAGGCAACAGGCGGAAACCGGGGAGCTGTTTTTT; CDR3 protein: CASSHRQQAETGELFF
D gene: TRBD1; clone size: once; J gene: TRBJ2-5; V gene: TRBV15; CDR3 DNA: TGTGCCACCAGCAGTTTACAGGGGGAAACCCAAGAGACCCAGTACTTC; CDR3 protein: CATSSLQGETQETQYF
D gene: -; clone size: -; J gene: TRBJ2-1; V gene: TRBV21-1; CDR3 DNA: TGTGCCAGCAGCAAAGTGTGGGATGAGCAGTTCTTC; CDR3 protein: CASSKVWDEQFF
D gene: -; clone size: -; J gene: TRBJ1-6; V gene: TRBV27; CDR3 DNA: TGTGCCAGCAGTTTCGGGACGACGGGTTCACCCCTCCACTTT; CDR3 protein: CASSFGTTGSPLHF
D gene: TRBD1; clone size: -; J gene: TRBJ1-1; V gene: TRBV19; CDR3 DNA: TGTGCCAGCAAGGGACAGTTGAACACTGAAGCTTTCTTT; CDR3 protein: CASKGQLNTEAFF
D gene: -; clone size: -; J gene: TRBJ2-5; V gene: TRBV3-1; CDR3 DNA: TGTGCCAGCAGCCAAGGAGGACGGGGCCAAGAGACCCAGTACTTC; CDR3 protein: CASSQGGRGQETQYF
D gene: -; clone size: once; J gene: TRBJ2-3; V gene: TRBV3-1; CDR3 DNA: TGTGCCAGCAGCCAAGATACCGGGAGCACAGATACGCAGTATTTT; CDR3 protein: CASSQDTGSTDTQYF
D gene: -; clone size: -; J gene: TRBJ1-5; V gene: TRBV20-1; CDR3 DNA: TGCAGTGCTAGAGGTGGCGACGAAGGGCAGCCCCAGCATTTT; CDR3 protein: CSARGGDEGQPQHF
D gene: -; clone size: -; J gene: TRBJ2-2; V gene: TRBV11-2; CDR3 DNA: TGTGCCAGCAGCCCCACCCCCGGCCCACAGAACACCGGGGAGCTGTTTTTT; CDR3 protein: CASSPTPGPQNTGELFF
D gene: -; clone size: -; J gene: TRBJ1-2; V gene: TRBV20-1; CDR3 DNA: TGCAGTGCCACCCAGATAGCTTACTATGGCTACACCTTC; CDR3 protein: CSATQIAYYGYTF
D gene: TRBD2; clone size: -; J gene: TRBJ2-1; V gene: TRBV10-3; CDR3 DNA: TGTGCCATCAGTGAAGGACTAGCGGGAGAAGCGGATGAGCAGTTCTTC; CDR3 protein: CAISEGLAGEADEQFF
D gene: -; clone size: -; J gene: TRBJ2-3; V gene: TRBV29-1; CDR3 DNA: TGCAGCGTTGGGTCCCTACACACAGATACGCAGTATTTT; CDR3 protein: CSVGSLHTDTQYF
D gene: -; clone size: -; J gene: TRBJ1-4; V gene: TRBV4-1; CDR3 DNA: TGCGCCAGCAGCCAAGACCCATACGGCGGAGGGGCTAATGAAAAACTGTTTTTT; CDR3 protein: CASSQDPYGGGANEKLFF
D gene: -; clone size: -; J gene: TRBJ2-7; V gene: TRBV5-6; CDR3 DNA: TGTGCCAGCAGCCAAGCCCCCTACGAGCAGTACTTC; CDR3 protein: CASSQAPYEQYF
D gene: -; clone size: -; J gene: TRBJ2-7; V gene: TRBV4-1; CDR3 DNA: TGCGCCAGCAGCCAACAGGGCCAGGCCTACGAGCAGTACTTC; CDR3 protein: CASSQQGQAYEQYF
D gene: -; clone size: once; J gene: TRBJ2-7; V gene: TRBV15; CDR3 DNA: TGTGCCACCAGCAGAGAAAGGCTGCGGGGCGAGCAGTACTTC; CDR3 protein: CATSRERLRGEQYF
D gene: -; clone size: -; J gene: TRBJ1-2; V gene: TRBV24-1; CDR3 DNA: TGTGCCACCAGTGATTTCTATACGGAAGTGGGTGGCTACACCTTC; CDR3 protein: CATSDFYTEVGGYTF
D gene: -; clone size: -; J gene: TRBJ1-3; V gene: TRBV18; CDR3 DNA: TGTGCCAGCTCACCCAGTCTTGACAGGAGCTCTGGAAACACCATATATTTT; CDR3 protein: CASSPSLDRSSGNTIYF
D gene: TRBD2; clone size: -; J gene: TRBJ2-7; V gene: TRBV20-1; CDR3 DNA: TGCAGTGCTGGCGCTGGGACTAGCGGTTTCTACGAGCAGTACTTC; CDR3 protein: CSAGAGTSGFYEQYF
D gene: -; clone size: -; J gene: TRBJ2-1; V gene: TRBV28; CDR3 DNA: TGTGCCAGCAGTCCATTCCTAGAATTGGTGTGGAATGAGCAGTTCTTC; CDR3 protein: CASSPFLELVWNEQFF
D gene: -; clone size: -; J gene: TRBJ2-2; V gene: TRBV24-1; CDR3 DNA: TGTGCCACCAGTGATTTATACACCGGGGAGCTGTTTTTT; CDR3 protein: CATSDLYTGELFF
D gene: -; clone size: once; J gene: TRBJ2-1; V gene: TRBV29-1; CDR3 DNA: TGCAGCGTTGACAGGGCTAACTACAATGAGCAGTTCTTC; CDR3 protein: CSVDRANYNEQFF
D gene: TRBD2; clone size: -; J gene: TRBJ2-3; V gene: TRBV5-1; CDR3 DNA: TGCGCCAGCAGCTTGGAACTAGCGGGAGGCTCAGATACGCAGTATTTT; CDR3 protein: CASSLELAGGSDTQYF
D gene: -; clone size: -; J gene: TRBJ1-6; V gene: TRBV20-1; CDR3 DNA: TGCAGTTCAGGGAAATTATCACCCCTCCACTTT; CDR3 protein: CSSGKLSPLHF
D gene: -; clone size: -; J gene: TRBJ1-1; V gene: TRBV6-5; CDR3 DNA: TGTGCCAGCAGCCAGCGGGCCTTCACGGCTGAAGCTTTCTTT; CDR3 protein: CASSQRAFTAEAFF
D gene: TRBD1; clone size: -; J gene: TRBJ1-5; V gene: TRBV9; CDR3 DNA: TGTGCCAGCAGCGAGGGGGGACAGTTCAATCAGCCCCAGCATTTT; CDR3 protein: CASSEGGQFNQPQHF
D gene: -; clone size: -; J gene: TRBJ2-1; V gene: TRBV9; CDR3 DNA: TGTGCCAGCAGCGCTAACCGTCAGGAGCAGTTCTTC; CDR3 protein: CASSANRQEQFF
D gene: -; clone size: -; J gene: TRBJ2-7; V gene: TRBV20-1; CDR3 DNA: TGCAGTGCTTTGTCGAGCTCCTACGAGCAGTACTTC; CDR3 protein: CSALSSSYEQYF
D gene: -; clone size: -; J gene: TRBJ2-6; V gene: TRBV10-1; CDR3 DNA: TGCGCCAGCAGTGAGACAGCTGGGGCCAACGTCCTGACTTTC; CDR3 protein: CASSETAGANVLTF
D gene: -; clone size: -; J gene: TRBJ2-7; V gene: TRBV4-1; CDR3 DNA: TGCGCCAGCAGCCAAGTCGTGGGTTACGAGCAGTACTTC; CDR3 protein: CASSQVVGYEQYF
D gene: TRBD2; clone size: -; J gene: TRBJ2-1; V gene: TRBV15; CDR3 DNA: TGTGCCACCAGCTACCCCGGGACTAACAACAATGAGCAGTTCTTC; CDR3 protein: CATSYPGTNNNEQFF
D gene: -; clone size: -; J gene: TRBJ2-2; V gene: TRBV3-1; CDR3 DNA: TGTGCCAGCAGCCAAGTCCCGGGTACCGGGGAGCTGTTTTTT; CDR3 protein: CASSQVPGTGELFF
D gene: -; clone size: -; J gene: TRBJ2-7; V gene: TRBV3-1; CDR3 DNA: TGTGCCAGCAGCCAAGATCAAGCAGGTACCTACGAGCAGTACTTC; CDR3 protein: CASSQDQAGTYEQYF